Below are 17 T cell receptor beta chains sequenced from a single sample in a study of T-cell reconstitution after alpha-beta-depleted transplantation in children. Unique molecular identifiers were incorporated into the prepared TCRbeta library. Each CDR3 protein gets one entry after TCRdb re-called the PCR reads with MiXCR. The data show 200,000 to 300,000 distinct CDR3 sequences, with 12% seen just once and about 2.4% held by the top ten. Source: PBMCs from the stem cell graft donor, taken from the stem cell graft. The source is a human donor who donated a stem cell graft to a child with acute lymphoblastic leukemia.

Concerning this clonotype itself: A read error may be the cause here, since a much bigger clone is one base away. This chain joins TRBV7-9 and TRBJ1-2; no firm D call. CDR3 length equals 15 residues. Trimming removed 1 base at V and 6 bases at J, with 15 bases between. The germline CDR1 and CDR2 sequences are SEHNR and FQNEAQ (reference sequence). For the CDR3, the DNA is TGTGCCAGCAGCTTAGTGAGTCGGCTCAACAATGGCTACACCTTC. The encoded protein is CASSLVSRLNNGYTF.

This rearrangement joins TRBV7-3 to TRBJ2-1, with 8 bases that match TRBD2. CDR1 SGHTA and CDR2 FQGTGA come from the germline V gene. The CDR3 has 14 residues. The ends lost 4 bases at V and 8 bases at J; junction bases unmatched: 7. CDR3 region: CASSSGLAGDEQFF. Written as DNA, the CDR3 is TGTGCCAGCAGCTCCGGGCTAGCGGGTGATGAGCAGTTCTTC.

This clonotype was found many times. The chain recombines TRBV30 with TRBJ1-4; D remains unclear. This CDR3 region has 12 residues. The germline V and J ends were trimmed by 1 base and 10 bases, with 10 bases remaining between them. Germline V gives CDR1 GTSNPN, CDR2 SVGIG (reference sequence). This CDR3 is CAWSESSGKLFF. Written as DNA, the CDR3 is TGTGCCTGGAGTGAGAGCAGTGGAAAACTGTTTTTT.

The chain is built from TRBV4-2 and TRBJ2-3; 12 bases align to TRBD1. The V segment lost 1 base and the J segment 0 bases; nucleotides outside the gene matches: 11. Germline CDR1 and CDR2: LGHNA and YNFKEQ. The CDR3 sequence is 20 residues long. The CDR3 DNA sequence: TGTGCCAGCAGCCAAGGGATCGGGACAGGGGGCCCCCCTAGCACAGATACGCAGTATTTT. It yields the protein CASSQGIGTGGPPSTDTQYF.

This clonotype was seen ten or more times. V usage is TRBV25-1 and J usage is TRBJ1-2; D uncertain. This CDR3 region has 12 residues. The V gene's germline CDR1 is MGHDK and CDR2 SYGVNS. With 3 bases removed from V and 2 bases from J, the gap between germline ends came to 4 bases. CDR3 nucleotide sequence: TGTGCCAGCAGTGAGGGCAACTATGGCTACACCTTC. This codes for CASSEGNYGYTF.

Many counts were recorded for this clonotype. This chain uses TRBV10-3 with TRBJ2-3; TRBD2 agrees at 7 bases. The CDR3 loop spans 17 amino acids. V dropped 8 bases and J dropped 2; count of bases not matched to a gene: 16. Germline V lookup: CDR1 ENHRY, CDR2 SYGVKD. The CDR3 sequence is CAIGLHGLDLPTDTQYF. CDR3 nucleotide sequence: TGTGCCATCGGTTTGCATGGACTAGATCTTCCCACAGATACGCAGTATTTT.

At least ten counts were recorded for this clonotype. The rearrangement uses TRBV14 and TRBJ2-7; D unresolved. Trimming took 3 bases from V and 6 from J, leaving 27 bases between them. CDR1 and CDR2 from the germline V gene are SGHDN and FVKESK. The CDR3 length is 18 residues. CDR3 region: CASSHQVLGPLLLSEQYF. CDR3 DNA: TGTGCCAGCAGCCATCAGGTCCTAGGACCGCTCCTTTTGAGCGAGCAGTACTTC.

This clonotype came up many times. The chain employs TRBV4-1 and TRBJ2-7; D is unclear. The CDR3 extends over 14 amino acids. Germline V gene sequence: CDR1 MGHRA, CDR2 YSYEKL. The V gene lost 2 bases and the J gene lost 3 bases, with 11 bases spanning the gap. The CDR3 DNA follows: TGCGCCAGCAGCCAACAGGCAGGTTACTACGAGCAGTACTTC. Amino acids: CASSQQAGYYEQYF.

The genes are TRBV20-1 and TRBJ2-3; 7 bases map to TRBD2. The CDR3 loop spans 19 amino acids. V lost 6 bases to trimming and J lost 6 bases; unmatched junction nucleotides: 27. Germline lookup yields CDR1 DFQATT and CDR2 SNEGSKA (reference sequence). The CDR3: CSAGGPPNDLAVGRDTQYF. The CDR3 coding sequence is TGCAGTGCCGGAGGTCCCCCGAATGATCTAGCGGTCGGCAGGGATACGCAGTATTTT.

The rearrangement uses TRBV7-2 and TRBJ2-7; D is ambiguous. The CDR3 length is 11 residues. CDR1 SGHTA and CDR2 FQGNSA come from the germline V gene. The V end lost 5 bases, the J end lost 6 bases, and 8 bases lay between the germline ends. CDR3 DNA: TGTGCCAGCAGCAATAGAGGCGAGCAGTACTTC. Translated: CASSNRGEQYF.

In its sample, this clonotype was seen many times. The chain employs TRBV5-5 and TRBJ2-3; 9 bases agree with TRBD1. CDR1 and CDR2 (germline): SGHKS, YYEKEE (reference sequence). The CDR3 is made up of 15 amino acids. Trimming cost V 4 bases and J 3 bases; bases outside gene matches: 6. The DNA for the CDR3 is TGTGCCAGCAGCCCTACCGGGACAGGGACAGATACGCAGTATTTT. Translated, it gives CASSPTGTGTDTQYF.

This clonotype was counted many times. The V call is TRBV12-3 or TRBV12-4, the J call TRBJ2-3; no clear D. Trimming stripped 3 bases from V and 2 bases from J, with 9 bases between. The CDR3 spans 14 residues. The CDR3 is CASSFGLTTDTQYF. CDR3 in DNA: TGTGCCAGCAGTTTCGGTTTGACCACAGATACGCAGTATTTT.

Details on this clonotype: One junction end disagrees with the germline gene, perhaps due to a read error. The V gene is TRBV5-6, the J gene TRBJ1-2; a weak D match, TRBD1 (5 bases). Germline CDR1 and CDR2: SGHDT and YYEEEE. The length of the CDR3 is 12 residues. The chain's CDR3 is CASSPRDLGCTF. DNA of the CDR3: TGTGCCAGCAGCCCGAGGGACCTCGGCTGCACCTTC.

This clonotype was observed at least ten times. The chain recombines TRBV28 with TRBJ2-2; TRBD2 might be the D (6 bases). The germline gives CDR1 MDHEN, CDR2 SYDVKM. This CDR3 has 20 residues. V gave up 5 bases and J gave up 0 bases, with 25 bases separating them. The CDR3, as DNA: TGTGCCAGCAGTCGCCCATACCGCCCCATTAGCGGAGCGAACACCGGGGAGCTGTTTTTT. This sequence encodes CASSRPYRPISGANTGELFF.

In its sample, this clonotype was seen a few times. CDR3 loop: CASSFGTRGTGRTETQYF. CDR3 coding DNA: TGTGCCAGCAGTTTCGGGACCCGCGGGACAGGGCGGACGGAGACCCAGTACTTC. The chain employs TRBV12-3 or TRBV12-4 and TRBJ2-5, with 9 bases lining up with TRBD1. Trimming at V came to 3 bases and at J to 5 bases, leaving 16 bases not matched to a gene. The CDR3 is 18 residues long.

Worth noting for this clonotype: A junction end diverges from the germline sequence, so it may reflect a read error. CDR3: CASSPGLAEMGGSTF. The CDR3 region has the DNA TGTGCCAGCAGCCCCGGCCTAGCGGAGATGGGGGGCTCCACCTTC. The chain links TRBV12-3 or TRBV12-4 to TRBJ1-2, with D possibly TRBD1 on 6 matching bases. This CDR3 has 15 amino acids.

This clonotype was recorded at least ten times. V usage is TRBV20-1 and J usage is TRBJ1-2, with D maybe TRBD1 (5 bases). Germline V gene data show CDR1 as DFQATT and CDR2 as SNEGSKA (reference sequence). CDR3 length: 14 residues. Deletions cut 6 bases from V and 2 bases from J, with 16 bases between. This CDR3 is CSAKSGAQNYGYTF. DNA for the CDR3: TGCAGTGCCAAGAGCGGGGCGCAGAACTATGGCTACACCTTC.